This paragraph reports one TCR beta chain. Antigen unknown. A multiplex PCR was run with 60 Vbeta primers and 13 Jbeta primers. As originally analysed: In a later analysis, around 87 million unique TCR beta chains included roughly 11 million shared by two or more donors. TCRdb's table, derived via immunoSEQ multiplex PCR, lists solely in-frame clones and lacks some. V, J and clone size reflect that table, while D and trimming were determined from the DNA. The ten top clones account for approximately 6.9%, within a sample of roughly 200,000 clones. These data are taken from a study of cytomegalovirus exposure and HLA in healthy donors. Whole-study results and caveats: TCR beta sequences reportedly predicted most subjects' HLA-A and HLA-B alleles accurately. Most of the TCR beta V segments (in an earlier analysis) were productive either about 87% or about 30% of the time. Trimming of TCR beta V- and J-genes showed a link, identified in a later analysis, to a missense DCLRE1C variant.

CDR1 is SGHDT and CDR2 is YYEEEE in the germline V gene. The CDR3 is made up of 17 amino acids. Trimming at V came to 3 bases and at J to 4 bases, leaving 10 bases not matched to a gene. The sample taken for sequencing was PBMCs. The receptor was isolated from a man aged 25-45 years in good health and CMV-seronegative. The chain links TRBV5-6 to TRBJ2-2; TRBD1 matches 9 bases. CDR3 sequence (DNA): TGTGCCAGCAGCTGGGGACAGGGTCGGCCAGCCACCGGGGAGCTGTTTTTT. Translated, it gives CASSWGQGRPATGELFF.